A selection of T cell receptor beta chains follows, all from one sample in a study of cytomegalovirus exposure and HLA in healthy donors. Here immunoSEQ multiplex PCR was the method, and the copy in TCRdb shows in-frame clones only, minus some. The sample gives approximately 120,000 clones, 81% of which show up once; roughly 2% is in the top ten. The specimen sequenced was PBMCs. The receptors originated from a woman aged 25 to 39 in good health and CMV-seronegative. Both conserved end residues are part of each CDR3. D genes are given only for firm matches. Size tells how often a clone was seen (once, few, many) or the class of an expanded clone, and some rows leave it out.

cdr3_aa: CALRQGRISYEQYF
cdr3_nt: TGTGCCTTAAGACAGGGGCGAATATCCTACGAGCAGTACTTC
d_call: TRBD1
j_call: TRBJ2-7
v_call: TRBV6-4
clone_size: once

cdr3_aa: CASSQHRGQGTDTQYF
cdr3_nt: TGTGCCAGCAGCCAGCACAGGGGGCAGGGCACAGATACGCAGTATTTT
d_call: TRBD1
j_call: TRBJ2-3
v_call: TRBV5-5
clone_size: .

cdr3_aa: CASSGGYNEQFF
cdr3_nt: TGTGCCAGCAGTGGAGGGTACAATGAGCAGTTCTTC
d_call: .
j_call: TRBJ2-1
v_call: TRBV25-1
clone_size: .

cdr3_aa: CASSQTVLSGSLGYNEQFF
cdr3_nt: TGCGCCAGCAGCCAAACAGTGCTTAGCGGGAGTCTGGGATACAATGAGCAGTTCTTC
d_call: TRBD2
j_call: TRBJ2-1
v_call: TRBV4-3
clone_size: .

cdr3_aa: CASSQARTSSGKLFF
cdr3_nt: TGCGCCAGCAGCCAAGCCCGGACAAGTAGTGGAAAACTGTTTTTT
d_call: .
j_call: TRBJ1-4
v_call: TRBV4-3
clone_size: few

cdr3_aa: CASSYGTGSNEKLFF
cdr3_nt: TGTGCCAGCAGCTACGGGACAGGGAGTAATGAAAAACTGTTTTTT
d_call: TRBD1
j_call: TRBJ1-4
v_call: TRBV11-2
clone_size: .

cdr3_aa: CAWAGTGNQPQHF
cdr3_nt: TGTGCCTGGGCCGGGACAGGGAATCAGCCCCAGCATTTT
d_call: TRBD1
j_call: TRBJ1-5
v_call: TRBV30
clone_size: .

cdr3_aa: CASSFSDSTDTQYF
cdr3_nt: TGCGCCAGCAGCTTTAGCGACAGCACAGATACGCAGTATTTT
d_call: .
j_call: TRBJ2-3
v_call: TRBV5-1
clone_size: .

cdr3_aa: CASSPGTGVTGELFF
cdr3_nt: TGTGCCAGCAGCCCAGGGACAGGGGTAACCGGGGAGCTGTTTTTT
d_call: TRBD1
j_call: TRBJ2-2
v_call: TRBV25-1
clone_size: few

cdr3_aa: CASSLQGTDTQYF
cdr3_nt: TGTGCCAGCAGCTTACAGGGCACAGATACGCAGTATTTT
d_call: .
j_call: TRBJ2-3
v_call: TRBV11-3
clone_size: .

cdr3_aa: CASSQSSLAGGHWTSYNEQFF
cdr3_nt: TGCGCCAGCAGTCAATCCTCCCTAGCGGGAGGGCATTGGACGTCCTACAATGAGCAGTTCTTC
d_call: TRBD2
j_call: TRBJ2-1
v_call: TRBV23-1
clone_size: few

cdr3_aa: CASSWGLYQETQYF
cdr3_nt: TGTGCCAGCAGCTGGGGACTATATCAGGAGACCCAGTACTTC
d_call: TRBD2
j_call: TRBJ2-5
v_call: TRBV7-2
clone_size: .

cdr3_aa: CASATGVDNSPLHF
cdr3_nt: TGTGCCAGCGCGACAGGGGTGGATAATTCACCCCTCCACTTT
d_call: TRBD1
j_call: TRBJ1-6
v_call: TRBV11-2
clone_size: few

cdr3_aa: CASSLWGLRTEAFF
cdr3_nt: TGTGCCAGCAGCTTGTGGGGGCTCCGCACTGAAGCTTTCTTT
d_call: .
j_call: TRBJ1-1
v_call: TRBV7-2
clone_size: .

cdr3_aa: CASSLVDRTTGELFF
cdr3_nt: TGCGCCAGCAGCTTAGTGGACAGGACAACCGGGGAGCTGTTTTTT
d_call: TRBD1
j_call: TRBJ2-2
v_call: TRBV5-1
clone_size: .

cdr3_aa: CASSLRTDSRSNQPQHF
cdr3_nt: TGTGCCAGTAGTCTGAGGACGGACTCCCGGAGCAATCAGCCCCAGCATTTT
d_call: .
j_call: TRBJ1-5
v_call: TRBV19
clone_size: .

cdr3_aa: CASTRTDTQYF
cdr3_nt: TGTGCCAGTACCAGGACAGATACGCAGTATTTT
d_call: .
j_call: TRBJ2-3
v_call: TRBV7-9
clone_size: .

cdr3_aa: CASSQAQVRDSTNSF
cdr3_nt: TGCGCCAGCAGCCAAGCCCAAGTCCGGGACTCCACAAACTCCTTC
d_call: .
j_call: TRBJ1-2
v_call: TRBV4-1
clone_size: .

cdr3_aa: CASSQDIGIDLPYEQYF
cdr3_nt: TGCGCCAGCAGCCAAGATATCGGGATCGACCTGCCCTACGAGCAGTACTTC
d_call: .
j_call: TRBJ2-7
v_call: TRBV4-1
clone_size: .

cdr3_aa: CASSPAGQGRGYTF
cdr3_nt: TGCGCCAGCAGCCCCGCCGGACAGGGCCGCGGCTACACCTTC
d_call: TRBD1
j_call: TRBJ1-2
v_call: TRBV5-1
clone_size: .

cdr3_aa: CASTREGVTGEAFF
cdr3_nt: TGTGCCAGCACCAGGGAGGGAGTAACGGGTGAAGCTTTCTTT
d_call: .
j_call: TRBJ1-1
v_call: TRBV6-6
clone_size: .

cdr3_aa: CASNSYKGEQGSTDTQYF
cdr3_nt: TGTGCCAGCAACAGCTACAAGGGGGAGCAGGGTAGCACAGATACGCAGTATTTT
d_call: .
j_call: TRBJ2-3
v_call: TRBV7-9
clone_size: .

cdr3_aa: CAISESTGSGANVLTF
cdr3_nt: TGTGCCATCAGTGAGTCCACAGGCTCTGGGGCCAACGTCCTGACTTTC
d_call: .
j_call: TRBJ2-6
v_call: TRBV10-3
clone_size: .

cdr3_aa: CASRPGQASTDTQYF
cdr3_nt: TGTGCCAGCAGGCCGGGACAGGCTAGCACAGATACGCAGTATTTT
d_call: TRBD1
j_call: TRBJ2-3
v_call: TRBV6-5
clone_size: .

cdr3_aa: CASSVEGQGPDTQYF
cdr3_nt: TGTGCCAGCAGCGTAGAGGGACAGGGTCCAGATACGCAGTATTTT
d_call: TRBD1
j_call: TRBJ2-3
v_call: TRBV9
clone_size: .

cdr3_aa: CSGTLAGPFGEQFF
cdr3_nt: TGCAGCGGTACACTAGCGGGCCCGTTCGGTGAGCAGTTCTTC
d_call: TRBD2
j_call: TRBJ2-1
v_call: TRBV29-1
clone_size: .

cdr3_aa: CASSLSYSNQPQHF
cdr3_nt: TGTGCCAGCAGTTTATCCTATAGCAATCAGCCCCAGCATTTT
d_call: .
j_call: TRBJ1-5
v_call: TRBV27
clone_size: .

cdr3_aa: CASSSRHGSRETQYF
cdr3_nt: TGTGCCAGCAGTAGCAGACACGGGAGTCGGGAGACCCAGTACTTC
d_call: .
j_call: TRBJ2-5
v_call: TRBV28
clone_size: .

cdr3_aa: CASSKSGTTGELFF
cdr3_nt: TGTGCCAGCAGCAAAAGCGGGACCACCGGGGAGCTGTTTTTT
d_call: TRBD2
j_call: TRBJ2-2
v_call: TRBV7-3
clone_size: .

cdr3_aa: CASSDSVRRNTGELFF
cdr3_nt: TGTGCCAGCAGTGACTCTGTCAGAAGAAACACCGGGGAGCTGTTTTTT
d_call: .
j_call: TRBJ2-2
v_call: TRBV6-4
clone_size: .

cdr3_aa: CATSLAGEVDTQYF
cdr3_nt: TGTGCCACCTCATTAGCGGGAGAGGTAGATACGCAGTATTTT
d_call: TRBD2
j_call: TRBJ2-3
v_call: TRBV19
clone_size: .

cdr3_aa: CASSWEVEGLDTEAFF
cdr3_nt: TGTGCCAGCAGCTGGGAGGTGGAGGGATTAGACACTGAAGCTTTCTTT
d_call: .
j_call: TRBJ1-1
v_call: TRBV7-8
clone_size: few

cdr3_aa: CASSFRETQYF
cdr3_nt: TGTGCCAGCAGCTTCCGAGAGACCCAGTACTTC
d_call: .
j_call: TRBJ2-5
v_call: TRBV11-2
clone_size: .

cdr3_aa: CATSRDRAGNTEAFF
cdr3_nt: TGTGCCACCAGCAGAGATCGAGCAGGGAACACTGAAGCTTTCTTT
d_call: .
j_call: TRBJ1-1
v_call: TRBV15
clone_size: few

cdr3_aa: CASSLAAYEQYF
cdr3_nt: TGTGCCAGCAGTTTGGCGGCCTACGAGCAGTACTTC
d_call: .
j_call: TRBJ2-7
v_call: TRBV28
clone_size: .

cdr3_aa: CASSEGQGGFDEQFF
cdr3_nt: TGTGCCAGCAGTGAGGGTCAGGGTGGTTTCGATGAGCAGTTCTTC
d_call: .
j_call: TRBJ2-1
v_call: TRBV6-1
clone_size: few

cdr3_aa: CASHRGGTKTQYF
cdr3_nt: TGTGCCAGCCATAGGGGGGGGACTAAGACCCAGTACTTC
d_call: .
j_call: TRBJ2-5
v_call: TRBV28
clone_size: .

cdr3_aa: CASSPITGGATDTQYF
cdr3_nt: TGTGCCAGCAGCCCGATCACAGGGGGGGCAACAGATACGCAGTATTTT
d_call: .
j_call: TRBJ2-3
v_call: TRBV7-9
clone_size: .

cdr3_aa: CASSLGASGYLNEQFF
cdr3_nt: TGTGCCAGCAGCTTAGGGGCTAGCGGGTATCTAAATGAGCAGTTCTTC
d_call: TRBD2
j_call: TRBJ2-1
v_call: TRBV7-9
clone_size: .

cdr3_aa: CASSVEGGAVPAQYF
cdr3_nt: TGTGCCAGCAGCGTGGAGGGAGGGGCCGTCCCTGCGCAGTATTTT
d_call: TRBD2
j_call: TRBJ2-3
v_call: TRBV9
clone_size: .

cdr3_aa: CASSLGGGAGEQYF
cdr3_nt: TGTGCCAGCAGCTTGGGCGGGGGGGCGGGCGAGCAGTACTTC
d_call: TRBD2
j_call: TRBJ2-7
v_call: TRBV5-4
clone_size: .

cdr3_aa: CASSLGTGGDNEQFF
cdr3_nt: TGTGCCAGCAGCTTAGGGACAGGGGGGGACAATGAGCAGTTCTTC
d_call: TRBD1
j_call: TRBJ2-1
v_call: TRBV11-2
clone_size: .

cdr3_aa: CASSLEVSGREQYF
cdr3_nt: TGTGCCAGCAGCTTAGAGGTGTCAGGTCGGGAGCAGTACTTC
d_call: .
j_call: TRBJ2-7
v_call: TRBV7-9
clone_size: .

cdr3_aa: CASQGDYEQYF
cdr3_nt: TGTGCCAGCCAGGGTGACTACGAGCAGTACTTC
d_call: .
j_call: TRBJ2-7
v_call: TRBV14
clone_size: .

cdr3_aa: CASSSSGMAQYF
cdr3_nt: TGTGCCAGCAGCTCTTCAGGCATGGCCCAGTACTTC
d_call: .
j_call: TRBJ2-5
v_call: TRBV11-2
clone_size: .

cdr3_aa: CAIMDPTGREQYF
cdr3_nt: TGTGCCATTATGGACCCAACTGGGAGGGAGCAGTACTTC
d_call: TRBD2
j_call: TRBJ2-5
v_call: TRBV10-3
clone_size: .

cdr3_aa: CASSLRLPGSREQFF
cdr3_nt: TGTGCCAGCAGTTTAAGGCTCCCAGGTTCTCGGGAGCAGTTCTTC
d_call: .
j_call: TRBJ2-1
v_call: TRBV28
clone_size: .

cdr3_aa: CAISSPSGRPDEQFF
cdr3_nt: TGTGCCATCAGTAGTCCTAGCGGACGACCTGATGAGCAGTTCTTC
d_call: TRBD2
j_call: TRBJ2-1
v_call: TRBV10-3
clone_size: few

cdr3_aa: CASNQGLNYGYTF
cdr3_nt: TGTGCCAGCAACCAGGGACTTAACTATGGCTACACCTTC
d_call: .
j_call: TRBJ1-2
v_call: TRBV6-5
clone_size: .

cdr3_aa: CASNAADRGRNEQFF
cdr3_nt: TGTGCCAGCAACGCCGCGGACAGGGGGCGGAATGAGCAGTTCTTC
d_call: TRBD1
j_call: TRBJ2-1
v_call: TRBV19
clone_size: few

cdr3_aa: CASSLQGDNNSPLHF
cdr3_nt: TGCGCCAGCAGCTTGCAAGGGGATAATAATTCACCCCTCCACTTT
d_call: .
j_call: TRBJ1-6
v_call: TRBV5-1
clone_size: .

cdr3_aa: CASSETQGTDTQYF
cdr3_nt: TGTGCCAGCAGCGAGACACAGGGCACAGATACGCAGTATTTT
d_call: .
j_call: TRBJ2-3
v_call: TRBV5-6
clone_size: .

cdr3_aa: CASQKGTGGWDGELFF
cdr3_nt: TGTGCCAGCCAAAAGGGGACAGGGGGCTGGGACGGGGAGCTGTTTTTT
d_call: TRBD1
j_call: TRBJ2-2
v_call: TRBV5-4
clone_size: .